This T cell receptor (beta chain) is from a study of Tregs in tolerant kidney transplant recipients. The table came from immunoSEQ multiplex PCR; TCRdb's copy has only in-frame clones and leaves some out. The sample holds 240,000 or so clones, 80% to 85% seen once. The CDR3 sequence is 16 residues long. The germline V gene has CDR1 MGHRA and CDR2 YSYEKL. The V end was cut by 3 bases, the J end by 7 bases, with 16 bases between. CD4+CD25+CD127- Tregs, CD4+CD25- non-Tregs, CD4 and CD8 cells were sorted. The sequence was obtained from a human donor in good health. This chain joins TRBV4-1 and TRBJ1-6; the D is unclear. The specimen sequenced was CD4+ T cells from blood. CDR3 DNA sequence: TGCGCCAGCAGCCAGCCGTCTAGGCAGAGCAATTCACCCCTCCACTTT. This gives the protein CASSQPSRQSNSPLHF.